This T cell receptor beta chain was captured by sequencing in a study of T cells after yellow fever vaccination. General observations from the study: Any FACS-sorted repertoire could hold abundant clonotypes that contaminate it from the bulk population.

Germline-derived CDR1 and CDR2 are SEHNR and FQNEAQ (reference sequence). V gave up 6 bases and J gave up 1 base, with 10 bases separating them. The CDR3 is made up of 15 amino acids. On this clonotype itself: Its antigen remains unknown.

TCRdb called the 5' RACE reads again in MiXCR, with one record for every CDR3 protein. This sample has 600,000 to 750,000 distinct CDR3 sequences, with 10% to 15% found just once. J is TRBJ2-6 and V is TRBV7-9, with a possible D match to TRBD1 (5 bases). This sequence originates from a man aged 30 to 39 who received the YFV17D yellow fever vaccine. The material was PBMCs, obtained on the day of the yellow fever booster vaccination. In DNA form, the CDR3 reads TGTGCCAGCAGAGCTGCAGGGTCTGGGGCCAACGTCCTGACTTTC. Encoded protein: CASRAAGSGANVLTF.